The 8 T cell receptor beta chains in this list originate from one sample, sequenced in a study of T cell changes during pregnancy in multiple sclerosis. Some clones are missing from TCRdb's copy, which holds only in-frame ones; the method was immunoSEQ multiplex PCR. The sample yields just over 50,000 clones, approximately 92% seen once. This specimen consisted of CD4+ T cells from peripheral blood mononuclear cells, obtained after pregnancy. The receptors were gathered from a female donor with multiple sclerosis, enrolled in a pregnancy study.

CDR3 in DNA: TGTGCCAGCAGCACCCAGGTAGGACTAGCACGATACAATGAGCAGTTCTTC. Translating gives CASSTQVGLARYNEQFF. This chain uses TRBV27 with TRBJ2-1; 8 positions agree with TRBD2. CDR3 length: 17 residues. Losses at the gene ends were 6 bases for V and 4 bases for J; bases not matched to a gene: 14. Looked up from germline, CDR1 is MNHEY and CDR2 is SMNVEV (reference sequence).

V is TRBV27 and J is TRBJ2-3, with no clear D. Germline CDR1 reads MNHEY; CDR2 reads SMNVEV (reference sequence). V lost 2 bases and J 4 bases, leaving 13 bases between the germline ends. This CDR3 contains 15 residues. The CDR3 DNA follows: TGTGCCAGCAGTTTACGAGCCGGTTATGCAGATACGCAGTATTTT. Translated, it gives CASSLRAGYADTQYF.

The chain uses TRBV9 and TRBJ1-3, with D tentatively TRBD1 (5 bases). Per the germline V gene, CDR1 is SGDLS and CDR2 is YYNGEE. V was trimmed by 0 bases and J by 2 bases, leaving 12 bases between them. The CDR3 length is 16 residues. The CDR3 coding sequence is TGTGCCAGCAGCGTAGGTGGACAAAGACCTGGAAACACCATATATTTT. This gives the protein CASSVGGQRPGNTIYF.

The chain couples TRBV28 to TRBJ1-5, with 8 bases that match TRBD1. Germline loops: CDR1 MDHEN, CDR2 SYDVKM. With V trimmed by 3 bases and J by 0 bases, 13 bases remained unmatched. The CDR3 is 19 residues long. The CDR3 bases are TGTGCCAGCAGTTTCGGGCGGGGGACAGGTTTTTATAGCAATCAGCCCCAGCATTTT. As protein: CASSFGRGTGFYSNQPQHF.

The rearrangement uses TRBV14 and TRBJ2-4; no clear D. Germline lookup yields CDR1 SGHDN and CDR2 FVKESK. V lost 3 bases, J lost 1 base, and 7 bases lay in between. The CDR3 contains 14 residues. The CDR3 sequence: CASSQGRAKNIQYF. In DNA form, the CDR3 reads TGTGCCAGCAGCCAGGGCCGGGCCAAAAACATTCAGTACTTC.

This chain links TRBV28 with TRBJ2-1; 9 bases line up with TRBD2. Germline loops: CDR1 MDHEN, CDR2 SYDVKM. J was trimmed by 7 bases and V by 6 bases; bases with no gene match: 10. This CDR3 has 15 amino acids. The DNA of the CDR3 is TGTGCCAGCAGCTTAGCGGGAGTTGGGGATAATGAGCAGTTCTTC. Encoded protein: CASSLAGVGDNEQFF.

This chain joins TRBV4-1 and TRBJ2-1; 7 bases align to TRBD2. The CDR3 runs to 16 residues. Germline CDR1 reads MGHRA; CDR2 reads YSYEKL. V was clipped by 0 bases and J by 7 bases; unmatched bases: 9. In DNA form, the CDR3 reads TGCGCCAGCAGCCAAGATTTCCCCGGCGGGGGAAATGAGCAGTTCTTC. Translating gives CASSQDFPGGGNEQFF.

The chain joins TRBV5-1 to TRBJ2-5; no clear D. Trimming shortened V by 0 bases and J by 7 bases, and 10 bases separated the two germline ends. Germline CDR1 reads SGHRS; CDR2 reads YFSETQ. This CDR3 spans 13 amino acids. The CDR3 region has the DNA TGCGCCAGCAGCTTGGATAGTTTTGCGACCCAGTACTTC. This sequence encodes CASSLDSFATQYF.